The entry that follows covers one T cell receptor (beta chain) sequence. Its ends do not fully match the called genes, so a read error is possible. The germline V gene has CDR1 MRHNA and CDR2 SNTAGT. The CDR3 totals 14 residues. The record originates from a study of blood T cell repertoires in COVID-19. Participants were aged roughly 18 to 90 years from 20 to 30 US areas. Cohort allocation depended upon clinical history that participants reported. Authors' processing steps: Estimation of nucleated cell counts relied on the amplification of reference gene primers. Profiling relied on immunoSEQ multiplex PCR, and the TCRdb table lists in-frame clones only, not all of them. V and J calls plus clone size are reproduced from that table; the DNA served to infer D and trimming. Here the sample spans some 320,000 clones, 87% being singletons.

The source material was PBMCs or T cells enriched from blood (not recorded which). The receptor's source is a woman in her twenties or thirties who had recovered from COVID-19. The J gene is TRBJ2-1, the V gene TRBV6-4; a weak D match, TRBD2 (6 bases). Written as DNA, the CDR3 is TGTGCCAACAGTCGGGGGATTTCCTACAATGAGCAGTTCTTC. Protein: CANSRGISYNEQFF.